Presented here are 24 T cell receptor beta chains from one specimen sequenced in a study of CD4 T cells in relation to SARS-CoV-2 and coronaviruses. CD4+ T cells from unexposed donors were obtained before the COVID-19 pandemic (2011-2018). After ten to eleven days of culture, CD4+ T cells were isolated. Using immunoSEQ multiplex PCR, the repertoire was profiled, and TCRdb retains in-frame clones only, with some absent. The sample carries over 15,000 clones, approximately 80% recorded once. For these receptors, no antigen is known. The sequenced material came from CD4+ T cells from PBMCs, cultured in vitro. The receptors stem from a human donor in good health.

Here the CDR3 DNA reads TGTGCCAGCAGTTACTGGGGGGATCAAAACCCCTACGAGCAGTACTTC. Protein: CASSYWGDQNPYEQYF. The J gene is TRBJ2-7, the V gene TRBV6-5; tentative D call: TRBD2 (6 bases). This CDR3 comprises 16 residues. From germline, CDR1 is MNHEY and CDR2 SVGAGI. V was pared by 1 base and J by 2 bases, with 15 bases between.

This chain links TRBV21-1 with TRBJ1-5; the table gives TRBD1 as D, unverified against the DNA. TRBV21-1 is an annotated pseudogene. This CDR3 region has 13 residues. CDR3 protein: CASRGQGKQPQHF. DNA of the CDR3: TGTGCCAGCAGGGGGCAGGGTAAACAGCCCCAGCATTTT.

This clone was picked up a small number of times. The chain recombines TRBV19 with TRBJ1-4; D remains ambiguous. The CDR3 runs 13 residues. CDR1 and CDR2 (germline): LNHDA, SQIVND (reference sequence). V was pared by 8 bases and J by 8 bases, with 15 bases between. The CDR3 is CASSDQIGEKLFF. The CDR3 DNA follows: TGTGCCAGTTCGGACCAAATAGGGGAAAAACTGTTTTTT.

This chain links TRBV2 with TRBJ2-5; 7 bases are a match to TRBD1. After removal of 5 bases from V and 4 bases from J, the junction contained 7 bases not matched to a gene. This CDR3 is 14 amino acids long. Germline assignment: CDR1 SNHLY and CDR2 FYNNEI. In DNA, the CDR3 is TGTGCCAGCAGTCTCGTGGCAGGGGGAGAGACCCAGTACTTC. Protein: CASSLVAGGETQYF.

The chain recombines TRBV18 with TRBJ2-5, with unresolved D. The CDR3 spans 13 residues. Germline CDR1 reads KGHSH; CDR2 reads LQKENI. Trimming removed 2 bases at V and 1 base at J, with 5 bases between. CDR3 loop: CASSPDSQETQYF. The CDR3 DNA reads TGTGCCAGCTCACCAGACTCCCAAGAGACCCAGTACTTC. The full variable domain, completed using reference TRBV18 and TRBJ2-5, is NAGVMQNPRHLVRRRGQEARLRCSPMKGHSHVYWYRQLPEEGLKFMVYLQKENIIDESGMPKERFSAEFPKEGPSILRIQQVVRGDSAAYFCASSPDSQETQYFGPGTRLLVL.

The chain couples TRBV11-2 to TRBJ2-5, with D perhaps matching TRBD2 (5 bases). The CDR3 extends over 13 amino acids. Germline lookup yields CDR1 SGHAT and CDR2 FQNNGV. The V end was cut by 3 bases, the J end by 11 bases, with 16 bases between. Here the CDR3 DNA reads TGTGCCAGCAGCTTGTCGACCCAAGGGAGACAGTACTTC. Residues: CASSLSTQGRQYF.

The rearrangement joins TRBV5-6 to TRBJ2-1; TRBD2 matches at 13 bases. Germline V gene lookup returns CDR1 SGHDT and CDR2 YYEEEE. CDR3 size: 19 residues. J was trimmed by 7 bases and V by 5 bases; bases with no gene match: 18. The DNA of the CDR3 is TGTGCCAGCAGTAACCGACCCCGGACTAGCGGGAGAGGGGCGAATGAGCAGTTCTTC. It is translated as CASSNRPRTSGRGANEQFF.

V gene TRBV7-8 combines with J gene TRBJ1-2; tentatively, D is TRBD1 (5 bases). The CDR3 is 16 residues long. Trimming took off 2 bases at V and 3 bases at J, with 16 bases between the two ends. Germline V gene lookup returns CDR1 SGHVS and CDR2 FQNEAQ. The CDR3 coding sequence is TGTGCCAGCAGCTTACTCCGCCAGGTGGGGGACTATGGCTACACCTTC. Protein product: CASSLLRQVGDYGYTF.

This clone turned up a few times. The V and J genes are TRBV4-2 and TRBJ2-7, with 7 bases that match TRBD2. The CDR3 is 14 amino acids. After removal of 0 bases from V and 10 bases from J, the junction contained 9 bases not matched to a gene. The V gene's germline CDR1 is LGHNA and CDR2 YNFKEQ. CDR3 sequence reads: CASSQDLRDYEQYF. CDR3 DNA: TGTGCCAGCAGCCAAGATCTGAGGGACTATGAACAGTACTTC.

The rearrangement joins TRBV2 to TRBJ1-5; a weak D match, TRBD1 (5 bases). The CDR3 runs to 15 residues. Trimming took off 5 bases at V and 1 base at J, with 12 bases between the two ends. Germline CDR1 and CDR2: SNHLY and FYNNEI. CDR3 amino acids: CASSTLRGSNQPQHF. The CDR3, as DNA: TGTGCCAGCAGTACCCTAAGGGGAAGCAATCAGCCCCAGCATTTT.

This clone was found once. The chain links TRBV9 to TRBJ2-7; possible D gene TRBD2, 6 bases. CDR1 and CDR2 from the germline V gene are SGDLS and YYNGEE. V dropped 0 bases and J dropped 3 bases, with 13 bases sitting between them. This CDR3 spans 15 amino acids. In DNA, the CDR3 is TGTGCCAGCAGCGTAGTGGGGGGAGTTCTCTACGAGCAGTACTTC. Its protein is CASSVVGGVLYEQYF.

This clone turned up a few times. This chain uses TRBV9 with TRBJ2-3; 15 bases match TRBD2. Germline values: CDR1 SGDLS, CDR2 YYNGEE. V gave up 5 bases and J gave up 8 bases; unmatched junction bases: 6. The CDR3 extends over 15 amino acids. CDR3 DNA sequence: TGTGCCAGCAGTGAGGGACTAGCGGGAGGAATTACGCAGTATTTT. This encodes CASSEGLAGGITQYF.

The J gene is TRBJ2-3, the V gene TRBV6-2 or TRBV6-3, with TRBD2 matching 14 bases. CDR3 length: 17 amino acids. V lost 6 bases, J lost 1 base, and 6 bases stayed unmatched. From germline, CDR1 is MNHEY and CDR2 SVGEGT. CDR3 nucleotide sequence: TGTGCCAGCAGCCCCGGGACTAGCGGGGGCCGCACAGATACGCAGTATTTT. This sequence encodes CASSPGTSGGRTDTQYF.

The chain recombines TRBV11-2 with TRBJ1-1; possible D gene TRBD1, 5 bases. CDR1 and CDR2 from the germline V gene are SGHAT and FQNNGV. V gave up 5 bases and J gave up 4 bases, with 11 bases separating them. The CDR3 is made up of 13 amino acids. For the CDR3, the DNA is TGTGCCAGCAGCCAACGACAGTCCACTGAAGCTTTCTTT. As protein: CASSQRQSTEAFF.

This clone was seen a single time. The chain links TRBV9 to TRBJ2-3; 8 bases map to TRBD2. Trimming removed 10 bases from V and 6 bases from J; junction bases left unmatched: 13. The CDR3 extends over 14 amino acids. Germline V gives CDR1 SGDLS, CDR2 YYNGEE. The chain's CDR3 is CASQAIAGSDTQYF. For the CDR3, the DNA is TGTGCCTCTCAGGCCATAGCGGGAAGTGATACGCAGTATTTT.

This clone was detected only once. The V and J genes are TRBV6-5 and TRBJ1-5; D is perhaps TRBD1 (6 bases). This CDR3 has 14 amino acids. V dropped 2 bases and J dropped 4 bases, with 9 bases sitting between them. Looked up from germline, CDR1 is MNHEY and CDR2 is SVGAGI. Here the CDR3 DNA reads TGTGCCAGCAGTTACGGGGGGGCGAATCAGCCCCAGCATTTT. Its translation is CASSYGGANQPQHF.

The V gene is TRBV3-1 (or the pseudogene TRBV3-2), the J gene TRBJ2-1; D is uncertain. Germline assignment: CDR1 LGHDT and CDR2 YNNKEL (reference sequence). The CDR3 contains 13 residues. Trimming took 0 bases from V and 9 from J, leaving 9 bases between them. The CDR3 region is CASSQDIESEQFF. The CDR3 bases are TGTGCCAGCAGCCAAGATATAGAGAGTGAGCAGTTCTTC.

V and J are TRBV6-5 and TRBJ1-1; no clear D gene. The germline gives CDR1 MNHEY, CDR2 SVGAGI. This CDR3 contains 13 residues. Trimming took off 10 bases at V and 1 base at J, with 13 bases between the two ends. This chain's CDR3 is CATSDGPNTEAFF. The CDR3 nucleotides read TGTGCCACCTCGGACGGACCGAACACTGAAGCTTTCTTT.

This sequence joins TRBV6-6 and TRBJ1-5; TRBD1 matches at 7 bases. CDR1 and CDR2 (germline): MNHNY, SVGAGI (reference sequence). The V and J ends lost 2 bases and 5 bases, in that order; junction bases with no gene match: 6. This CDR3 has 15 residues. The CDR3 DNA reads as TGTGCCAGCAGTTACCCGACAGGGCTGGATCAGCCCCAGCATTTT. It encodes CASSYPTGLDQPQHF.

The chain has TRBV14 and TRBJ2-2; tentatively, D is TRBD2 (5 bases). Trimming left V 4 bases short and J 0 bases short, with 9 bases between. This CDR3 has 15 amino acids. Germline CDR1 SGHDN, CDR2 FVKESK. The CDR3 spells CASSRGRANTGELFF. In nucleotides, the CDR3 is TGTGCCAGCAGCCGCGGGCGGGCGAACACCGGGGAGCTGTTTTTT.

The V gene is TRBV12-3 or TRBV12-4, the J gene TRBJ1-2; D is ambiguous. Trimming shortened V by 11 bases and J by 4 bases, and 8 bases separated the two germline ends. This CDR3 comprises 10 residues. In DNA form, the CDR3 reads TGTGCCGGGCGGGCCTATGGCTACACCTTC. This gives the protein CAGRAYGYTF.

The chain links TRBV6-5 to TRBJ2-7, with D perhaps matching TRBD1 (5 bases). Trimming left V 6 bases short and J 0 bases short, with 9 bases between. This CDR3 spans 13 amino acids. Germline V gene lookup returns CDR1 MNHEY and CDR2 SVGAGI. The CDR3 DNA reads TGTGCCAGCAGCCGCAGGGACTCCTACGAGCAGTACTTC. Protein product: CASSRRDSYEQYF.

CDR3 sequence (DNA): TGTGCCAGCAGCACTAGCGGGTTGGGCACAGATACGCAGTATTTT. Protein: CASSTSGLGTDTQYF. The V and J genes are TRBV2 and TRBJ2-3, with 9 bases matching TRBD2. J was trimmed by 1 base and V by 6 bases; bases with no gene match: 5. Germline lookup yields CDR1 SNHLY and CDR2 FYNNEI. The CDR3 extends over 15 amino acids.

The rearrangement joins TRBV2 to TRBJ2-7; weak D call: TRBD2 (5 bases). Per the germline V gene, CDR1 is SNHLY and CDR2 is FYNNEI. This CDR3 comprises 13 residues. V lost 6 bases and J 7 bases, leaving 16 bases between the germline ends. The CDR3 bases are TGTGCCAGCAGGGAGGTCCCACCGGATGAGCAGTACTTC. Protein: CASREVPPDEQYF.